This T cell receptor (beta chain) is from a study of technical replicates of blood from a few donors. This CDR3 spans 14 amino acids. Germline CDR1 and CDR2: SGHRS and YFSETQ. V lost 4 bases, J lost 3 bases, and 13 bases lay in between. The method was immunoSEQ multiplex PCR; TCRdb's version includes in-frame clones alone and lacks a portion of them. The sample yields 80,000 to 95,000 clones, 85% to 95% seen once. The gene calls are TRBV5-1 and TRBJ1-2; a possible D gene is TRBD1 (6 bases). The TCR originated in a human donor in good health. Sequencing was performed on T cells isolated from PBMCs. The CDR3 DNA follows: TGCGCCAGCAGCGAGGGACAACCCGACTATGGCTACACCTTC. It is translated as CASSEGQPDYGYTF.